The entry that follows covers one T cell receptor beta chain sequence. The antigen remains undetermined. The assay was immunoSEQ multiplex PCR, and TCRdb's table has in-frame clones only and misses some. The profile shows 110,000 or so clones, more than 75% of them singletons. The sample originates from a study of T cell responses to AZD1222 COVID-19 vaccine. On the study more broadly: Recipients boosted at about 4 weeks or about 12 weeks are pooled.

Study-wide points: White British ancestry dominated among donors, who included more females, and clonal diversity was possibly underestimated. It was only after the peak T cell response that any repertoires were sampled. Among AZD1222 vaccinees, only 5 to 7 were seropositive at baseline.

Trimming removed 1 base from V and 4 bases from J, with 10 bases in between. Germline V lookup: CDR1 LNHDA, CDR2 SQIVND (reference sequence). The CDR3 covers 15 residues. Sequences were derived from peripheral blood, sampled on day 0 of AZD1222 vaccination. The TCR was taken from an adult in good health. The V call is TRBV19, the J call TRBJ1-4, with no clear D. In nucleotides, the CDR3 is TGTGCCAGTAGTATAGTCCGGTCCTTTAATGAAAAACTGTTTTTT. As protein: CASSIVRSFNEKLFF.